This T cell receptor beta chain was identified in a study of blood T cell repertoires in COVID-19. Study-level information: The origin of the acute and convalescent COVID-19 samples was the United States, Italy and Spain. Sample material is recorded as cDNA or gDNA derived from T cells, B-cell-depleted T cells, or PBMCs.

As originally analysed: The authors estimated nucleated cell counts from reference gene primer amplification. The assay was immunoSEQ multiplex PCR, and TCRdb's table has in-frame clones only and misses some. D and trimming were read from the DNA, whereas the V and J calls and clone size are those reported in that table. The repertoire includes about 230,000 clones, over 80% of them detected once, and 2% to 3% sits in the top ten. This clone was counted a single time. The receptor was derived from a woman in her sixties or seventies with active or convalescent COVID-19. Input material: peripheral blood.

In DNA form, the CDR3 reads TGTGCCAGCAGCACGGGGGGGACTAGCGGGAGGGGAGCAGATACGCAGTATTTT. This gives the protein CASSTGGTSGRGADTQYF. V and J are TRBV7-8 and TRBJ2-3; 16 nucleotides align to TRBD2. The junction had 9 bases not matched to a gene; V was cut back by 5 bases and J by 4 bases. Per the germline V gene, CDR1 is SGHVS and CDR2 is FQNEAQ. The CDR3 is 18 residues long.